The 30 T cell receptor beta chains presented below share a single source sample, sequenced in a study of blood T cells in healthy people across ages (dated by TCRdb to 2015 to 2017). Libraries were constructed by 5' RACE. Reads for this sample came from an Illumina HiSeq 2500. The second PCR ran for roughly 7 to 12 cycles and used a J-beta primer mix along with a sample-barcoded 5' primer. The raw public reads went through TCRdb reprocessing: fastp at Q25, MiXCR clone calling, in-frame beta chains kept. Each entry merges the rows of one CDR3 protein and shows their most common DNA and genes. The sample includes under 1,100,000 distinct CDR3 sequences, with about 25% observed a single time. Less than 0.85% of the sample is taken by the ten largest. These data also featured in a second study, about T cells of mothers and their children.

The source material was blood. Receptors originate from a girl aged 2-10 years in good health.

This clonotype was observed a few times. The rearrangement uses TRBV12-3 or TRBV12-4 and TRBJ2-5; D may correspond to TRBD1 or TRBD2 (5 bases each). CDR3 size: 13 residues. Trimming removed 6 bases at V and 7 bases at J, with 15 bases between. DNA of the CDR3: TGTGCCAGCAGCTACGGGACCGCGGGGACCCAGTACTTC. Encoded protein: CASSYGTAGTQYF.

This clonotype was counted only a few times. The chain couples TRBV4-1 to TRBJ1-5; weak D call: TRBD1 (5 bases). The CDR3 is 15 amino acids. Per the germline V gene, CDR1 is MGHRA and CDR2 is YSYEKL. V was pared by 4 bases and J by 5 bases, with 15 bases between. CDR3 in DNA: TGCGCCAGCAGCCCTTCCCAGACAGAACATCAGCCCCAGCATTTT. Translation gives CASSPSQTEHQPQHF.

Only a few counts were recorded for this clonotype. The chain employs TRBV29-1 and TRBJ2-5; weak D call: TRBD1 (5 bases). Per germline, CDR1 SQVTM and CDR2 ANQGSEA. The CDR3 covers 12 residues. Deletions cut 6 bases from V and 3 bases from J, with 11 bases between. This CDR3 reads CSVAGFEETQYF. The CDR3 coding sequence is TGCAGCGTCGCAGGGTTCGAAGAGACCCAGTACTTC.

This clonotype was counted a few times. The chain joins TRBV4-1 to TRBJ2-7; 10 bases are shared with TRBD1. The germline V gene has CDR1 MGHRA and CDR2 YSYEKL. This CDR3 region has 15 residues. J lost 4 bases, V lost 4 bases, and 7 bases had no gene match. For the CDR3, the DNA is TGCGCCAGCAGCCCCCGGGACAGGGGAATATACGAGCAGTACTTC. It yields the protein CASSPRDRGIYEQYF.

This clonotype was counted only a few times. CDR3 sequence: CASSVFGGETDTQYF. The DNA for the CDR3 is TGTGCCAGCAGCGTTTTTGGCGGGGAAACAGATACGCAGTATTTT. The J gene is TRBJ2-3, the V gene TRBV9; tentative D call: TRBD2 (6 bases). V was clipped by 2 bases and J by 3 bases, with 13 bases between them. This CDR3 comprises 15 residues. In germline, CDR1 is SGDLS, CDR2 YYNGEE.

This clonotype was observed a handful of times. It may be a read error: a sequence one base away is much more abundant. The rearrangement uses TRBV7-9 and TRBJ1-1; D is ambiguous. Germline V CDR1 and CDR2: SEHNR, FQNEAQ (reference sequence). Deletions cut 5 bases from V and 4 bases from J, with 5 bases between. The CDR3 has 11 residues. In DNA, the CDR3 is TGTGCCAGCAGCCAGACCACTGAAGCTTTCTTT. Its translation is CASSQTTEAFF.

Concerning this clonotype: Relative to the germline gene, one junction end is altered; a read error may explain this. The V call is TRBV7-3, the J call TRBJ2-5, with D possibly matching TRBD1 (6 bases). The CDR3 extends over 13 amino acids. Germline loops: CDR1 SGHTA, CDR2 FQGTGA. CDR3 DNA: TGTGCCAGCAGCTTGGGACACCTAGAGGCCCAGTACTTC. It specifies CASSLGHLEAQYF.

This chain links TRBV11-1 with TRBJ2-7, with D unresolved. Trimming took off 1 base at V and 2 bases at J, with 9 bases between the two ends. This CDR3 spans 14 amino acids. Germline CDR1 is SGHAT and CDR2 is FQDESV (reference sequence). Here the CDR3 DNA reads TGTGCCAGCAGCTTAGACGGCGTACCCTACGAGCAGTACTTC. This codes for CASSLDGVPYEQYF.

This clonotype was picked up a small number of times. One end of the junction does not line up with germline, which may come from a read error. V is TRBV4-2 and J is TRBJ2-1; 10 nucleotides align to TRBD2. Germline V gene data show CDR1 as LGHNA and CDR2 as YNFKEQ. CDR3 length: 16 amino acids. CDR3 sequence reads: CASSRRTSGDINEQLF. The CDR3 nucleotides are TGTGCCAGCAGCCGCCGCACTAGCGGGGATATCAATGAGCAGCTCTTC.

The rearrangement links TRBV15 to TRBJ2-7; 9 bases agree with TRBD1. The CDR3 has 15 residues. The trim removed 0 bases at V and 5 bases at J, leaving 5 bases unmatched. Germline V lookup: CDR1 LNHNV, CDR2 YYDKDF (reference sequence). CDR3 bases: TGTGCCACCAGCAGAGACTGGGACAGGGTGGACGAGCAGTACTTC. It is translated as CATSRDWDRVDEQYF.

This clonotype was picked up a small number of times. The V and J genes are TRBV7-9 and TRBJ2-1; 8 bases are shared with TRBD2. The CDR3 consists of 14 residues. CDR1 and CDR2 (germline): SEHNR, FQNEAQ (reference sequence). J gave up 6 bases and V 3 bases, and 4 bases lay outside the gene matches. The CDR3 sequence: CASSFTGGPNEQFF. The CDR3 nucleotides are TGTGCCAGCAGCTTCACGGGAGGGCCCAATGAGCAGTTCTTC.

This clonotype was detected a few times. This rearrangement joins TRBV7-6 to TRBJ2-2; D not certain. Trimming removed 3 bases from V and 2 bases from J, with 16 bases in between. This CDR3 has 17 residues. The V gene's germline CDR1 is SGHVS and CDR2 FNYEAQ. The CDR3 DNA reads as TGTGCCAGCAGCTTGTTAACAGCCACCACCAACACCGGGGAGCTGTTTTTT. It specifies CASSLLTATTNTGELFF.

This clonotype showed up just a few times. The gene calls are TRBV29-1 and TRBJ1-2; 9 nucleotides align to TRBD1. Trimming at V came to 5 bases and at J to 3 bases, leaving 4 bases not matched to a gene. This CDR3 comprises 13 residues. CDR1 SQVTM and CDR2 ANQGSEA come from the germline V gene. The chain's CDR3 is CSVRRDRDYGYTF. As DNA, the CDR3 is TGCAGCGTTCGCCGGGACAGGGACTATGGCTACACCTTC.

V gene TRBV28 combines with J gene TRBJ2-1; the D gene is possibly TRBD2 (6 bases). The germline V and J ends were trimmed by 7 bases and 7 bases, with 23 bases remaining between them. The CDR3 is 16 residues long. Per the germline V gene, CDR1 is MDHEN and CDR2 is SYDVKM. The CDR3 region is CASTASGEEGKNEQFF. The CDR3, as DNA: TGTGCCAGCACGGCTTCGGGGGAGGAGGGAAAAAATGAGCAGTTCTTC.

This clonotype appeared a few times. The chain employs TRBV4-1 and TRBJ2-1, with 7 bases matching TRBD2. V dropped 3 bases and J dropped 7; count of bases not matched to a gene: 6. This CDR3 has 14 amino acids. Germline loops: CDR1 MGHRA, CDR2 YSYEKL. For the CDR3, the DNA is TGCGCCAGCAGCCAGGGGGGGATTAGAAATGAGCAGTTCTTC. Residues: CASSQGGIRNEQFF.

The chain uses TRBV19 and TRBJ1-2; no firm D call. The CDR3 contains 13 residues. Trimming cost V 2 bases and J 5 bases, with 9 bases left between them. Germline CDR1 reads LNHDA; CDR2 reads SQIVND (reference sequence). CDR3 in amino acids: CASSISAVYGYTF. The CDR3 bases are TGTGCCAGTAGTATATCGGCGGTTTATGGCTACACCTTC.

CDR3 in amino acids: CASSLPGGVSKNNEQFF. CDR3 DNA sequence: TGTGCCAGCAGCTTACCCGGCGGGGTCTCGAAAAACAATGAGCAGTTCTTC. The gene calls are TRBV11-1 and TRBJ2-1; D is possibly TRBD2 (6 bases). Trimming cost V 2 bases and J 5 bases, with 19 bases left between them. This CDR3 is 17 amino acids long. In germline, CDR1 is SGHAT, CDR2 FQDESV (reference sequence).

The table lists this clonotype with a count of one. The genes are TRBV3-1 and TRBJ2-1; tentative D call: TRBD2 (5 bases). The CDR3 sequence is 15 residues long. V was pared by 0 bases and J by 6 bases, with 12 bases between. Germline CDR1 reads LGHDT; CDR2 reads YNNKEL (reference sequence). This CDR3 reads CASSQDHSGSNEQFF. For the CDR3, the DNA is TGTGCCAGCAGCCAAGATCACAGCGGCAGCAATGAGCAGTTCTTC.

A few counts support this clonotype. V gene TRBV5-1 combines with J gene TRBJ1-1, with TRBD1 as a possible D gene (5 bases). Germline CDR1 reads SGHRS; CDR2 reads YFSETQ. V was pared by 3 bases and J by 6 bases, with 15 bases between. CDR3 size: 14 residues. CDR3 loop: CASSYWGDRAEAFF. CDR3 DNA sequence: TGCGCCAGCAGCTACTGGGGGGATCGGGCTGAAGCTTTCTTT.

This clonotype appeared a few times. This chain joins TRBV4-2 and TRBJ2-7; maybe TRBD2 (5 bases). V lost 1 base and J lost 0, with 10 bases in between. This CDR3 has 15 residues. Germline values: CDR1 LGHNA, CDR2 YNFKEQ. For the CDR3, the DNA is TGTGCCAGCAGCCAAGCATTAGCGCACTCCTACGAGCAGTACTTC. It is translated as CASSQALAHSYEQYF.

This clonotype has a handful of counts. This rearrangement joins TRBV9 to TRBJ2-5; 8 bases fit TRBD2. The length of the CDR3 is 14 residues. V dropped 1 base and J dropped 5; count of bases not matched to a gene: 4. Germline V gene data show CDR1 as SGDLS and CDR2 as YYNGEE. The CDR3 region has the DNA TGTGCCAGCAGCGTATCGGGGGGGCCCGAGACCCAGTACTTC. This gives the protein CASSVSGGPETQYF.

The chain recombines TRBV9 with TRBJ2-1; D perhaps matches TRBD2 (5 bases). Germline CDR1 SGDLS, CDR2 YYNGEE. This CDR3 spans 15 amino acids. The V and J ends lost 2 bases and 5 bases respectively, with 14 bases between them. CDR3 residues: CASSVRDGINNEQFF. The CDR3 DNA reads TGTGCCAGCAGCGTGCGCGACGGGATTAACAATGAGCAGTTCTTC. Supplemented by reference TRBV9 and TRBJ2-1, the full variable domain reads DSGVTQTPKHLITATGQRVTLRCSPRSGDLSVYWYQQSLDQGLQFLIQYYNGEERAKGNILERFSAQQFPDLHSELNLSSLELGDSALYFCASSVRDGINNEQFFGPGTRLTVL.

The chain combines TRBV5-6 with TRBJ2-1, with 11 bases identical to TRBD1. In germline, CDR1 is SGHDT, CDR2 YYEEEE. Unmatched junction bases numbered 10, after V lost 6 bases and J lost 8 bases. The CDR3 is 15 amino acids. The CDR3 spells CASTYRDRGWDEQFF. The CDR3 nucleotides read TGTGCCAGCACCTATCGGGACAGGGGGTGGGATGAGCAGTTCTTC.

V and J are TRBV28 and TRBJ1-4; no clear D. The CDR3 has 13 residues. The V gene's germline CDR1 is MDHEN and CDR2 SYDVKM. V was shortened by 3 bases and J by 6 bases, with 8 bases between the two germline ends. This chain's CDR3 is CASSFGTDEKLFF. The CDR3 region has the DNA TGTGCCAGCAGTTTCGGAACGGATGAAAAACTGTTTTTT.

This clonotype has ten or more counts. This chain joins TRBV10-3 and TRBJ2-5; D may be TRBD1 or TRBD2 (6 bases each). Germline CDR1 is ENHRY and CDR2 is SYGVKD. The CDR3 sequence is 15 residues long. V gave up 4 bases and J gave up 4 bases, with 16 bases separating them. The DNA of the CDR3 is TGTGCCATCAGTGGAGGGGGGAGCGGATCAGAGACCCAGTACTTC. Its protein is CAISGGGSGSETQYF.

The rearrangement joins TRBV5-1 to TRBJ1-1; D is undetermined. The germline gives CDR1 SGHRS, CDR2 YFSETQ. Between the trimmed V and J ends, which lost 7 bases and 6 bases, there was a span of 16 bases. This CDR3 is 13 amino acids long. This CDR3 is CASAPASSAEAFF. DNA for the CDR3: TGCGCCAGCGCCCCCGCTAGTAGCGCTGAAGCTTTCTTT.

The V gene is TRBV29-1, the J gene TRBJ2-2; TRBD1 matches at 7 bases. V lost 8 bases, J lost 3 bases, and 6 bases stayed unmatched. Germline V gene sequence: CDR1 SQVTM, CDR2 ANQGSEA. The CDR3 loop spans 13 amino acids. The CDR3 loop is CSSRDSYTGELFF. CDR3 DNA sequence: TGCAGCTCCAGGGACAGCTACACCGGGGAGCTGTTTTTT.

The chain couples TRBV5-6 to TRBJ2-6, with 12 bases identical to TRBD2. Germline lookup yields CDR1 SGHDT and CDR2 YYEEEE. Unmatched junction bases numbered 6, after V lost 6 bases and J lost 2 bases. CDR3 size: 17 residues. CDR3 in DNA: TGTGCCAGCATCCAGCTAGCGGGAGGGCCTGGGGCCAACGTCCTGACTTTC. Translating it yields CASIQLAGGPGANVLTF.

This clonotype was seen a few times. The genes are TRBV6-5 and TRBJ2-5; possible D gene TRBD1, 6 bases. The J call may be incorrect, as the DNA end agrees better with TRBJ2-1. The CDR3 has 14 residues. The germline gives CDR1 MNHEY, CDR2 SVGAGI. The CDR3 DNA sequence: TGTGCCAGCGGAGAGACAGGTGCTTACAATGAGCAGTTCTTC. Protein product: CASGETGAYNEQFF.

This clonotype was counted a few times. The chain combines TRBV9 with TRBJ2-7; D call uncertain. Deletions cut 1 base from V and 3 bases from J, with 8 bases between. Germline V gene lookup returns CDR1 SGDLS and CDR2 YYNGEE. This CDR3 has 13 residues. The CDR3 is CASSVNPRYEQYF. CDR3 coding DNA: TGTGCCAGCAGCGTAAATCCACGCTACGAGCAGTACTTC.